This TCR beta chain comes out of a study of OX40 agonist ivuxolimab in advanced cancers. Data came from immunoSEQ multiplex PCR; TCRdb stores just in-frame clones and leaves some out. The table lists around 64,000 clones, roughly 80% of them singletons. No patient had autoimmune disease or received systemic immunosuppression. Trimming shortened V by 5 bases and J by 8 bases, and 13 bases separated the two germline ends. The length of the CDR3 is 13 residues. Per the germline V gene, CDR1 is SSHAT and CDR2 is FNYEAQ (reference sequence). The sequence was obtained from an adult with an advanced solid tumor such as melanoma, head and neck, liver or kidney cancer. Specimen: CD4+ or CD8+ T cells sorted from blood, collected in a trial of the OX40 agonist ivuxolimab. The rearrangement links TRBV7-7 to TRBJ2-1; D gene ambiguous. Here the CDR3 reads CASSPRRGDEQFF. CDR3 sequence (DNA): TGTGCCAGCAGCCCACGGAGAGGCGATGAGCAGTTCTTC.